This note documents a single T cell receptor beta chain sequence. Antigen specificity is unknown. Original methodology: Owing to the provision of junction-only sequences devoid of quality scores by immunoSEQ, filtering differed. Profiling relied on immunoSEQ multiplex PCR, and the TCRdb table lists in-frame clones only, not all of them. D and trimming come from the DNA, and the V and J calls and clone size come from that table. The data contain hundreds of thousands of clones, approximately 90% of them seen just once; the ten biggest clones take up 24%. Trimming left V 3 bases short and J 4 bases short, with 13 bases between. Germline V gene data show CDR1 as PRHDT and CDR2 as FYEKMQ (reference sequence). The length of the CDR3 is 14 residues. This sample was taken from a study of shared clonotypes between healthy human individuals. The study's findings and limits: Estimated clonotype richness was generally higher in naive than memory subsets. Clonotype sharing across donors was expected to vary with sequencing depth.

As defined, naive CD8 cells were CD45RO-negative and positively selected for CCR7, with terminally differentiated effector memory CD45RA+ cells excluded. The chain links TRBV13 to TRBJ2-7, with a weak D call TRBD2 (5 bases). This sequence was found in a man aged 30-40 years in good health. What was sequenced was naive CD8+ T cells sorted from blood. CDR3 region: CASSFWGEDYEQYF. The CDR3 nucleotides read TGTGCCAGCAGCTTTTGGGGAGAAGATTACGAGCAGTACTTC.